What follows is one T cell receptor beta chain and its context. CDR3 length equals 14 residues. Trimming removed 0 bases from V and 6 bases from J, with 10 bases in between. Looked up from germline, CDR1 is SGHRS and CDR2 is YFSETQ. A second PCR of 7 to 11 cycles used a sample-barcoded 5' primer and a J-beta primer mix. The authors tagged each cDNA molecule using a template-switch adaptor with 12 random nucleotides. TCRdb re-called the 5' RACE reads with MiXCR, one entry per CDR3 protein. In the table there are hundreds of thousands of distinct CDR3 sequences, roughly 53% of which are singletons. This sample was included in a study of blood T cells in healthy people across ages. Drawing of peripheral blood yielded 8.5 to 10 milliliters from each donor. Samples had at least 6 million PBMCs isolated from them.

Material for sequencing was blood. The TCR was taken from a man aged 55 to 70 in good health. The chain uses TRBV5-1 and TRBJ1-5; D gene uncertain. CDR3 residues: CASSLGESSQPQHF. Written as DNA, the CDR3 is TGCGCCAGCAGCTTGGGTGAATCCAGTCAGCCCCAGCATTTT.